The 13 T cell receptor beta chains below come from one sample, sequenced in a study of T cells in Graves' hyperthyroidism and ophthalmopathy. Amplified TCR beta CDR3 regions derived from RNA transcripts. The study used the HTBI primer set for a first-round RT-PCR of the TCR CDR3. One entry per CDR3 protein results from TCRdb running MiXCR on the multiplex PCR reads. This table has about 420,000 distinct CDR3 sequences, 15% to 18% appearing once. Sequencing was carried out using blood. The source is a woman between 18 and 29 years old with Graves' hyperthyroidism.

This clonotype was seen repeatedly, ten times or more. The V gene is TRBV20-1, the J gene TRBJ1-2, with 8 nucleotides matching TRBD1. There are 12 residues in the CDR3. Germline V gene lookup returns CDR1 DFQATT and CDR2 SNEGSKA (reference sequence). Losses at the gene ends were 2 bases for V and 6 bases for J; bases not matched to a gene: 2. CDR3 bases: TGCAGTGCTAGACAGGGGGCGGATGGCTACACCTTC. Its translation: CSARQGADGYTF.

This clonotype was counted ten times or more. V gene TRBV4-1 combines with J gene TRBJ2-3; no firm D call. The CDR3 loop spans 14 amino acids. The germline V gene encodes CDR1 MGHRA and CDR2 YSYEKL. V lost 0 bases and J 3 bases, leaving 7 bases between the germline ends. The CDR3 DNA follows: TGCGCCAGCAGCCAAGATTCCGGTACAGATACGCAGTATTTT. Encoded protein: CASSQDSGTDTQYF.

The rearrangement joins TRBV12-3 or TRBV12-4 to TRBJ2-7, with D maybe TRBD1 (6 bases). Deletions cut 1 base from V and 1 base from J, with 8 bases between. This CDR3 is 14 amino acids long. The chain's CDR3 is CASSLDTGSYEQYF. CDR3 sequence (DNA): TGTGCCAGCAGTTTAGACACAGGGTCCTACGAGCAGTACTTC.

The chain uses TRBV6-2 or TRBV6-3 and TRBJ2-7; 7 nucleotides line up with TRBD1. J lost 2 bases, V lost 5 bases, and 6 bases had no gene match. The CDR3 has 14 residues. Germline CDR1 reads MNHEY; CDR2 reads SVGEGT. CDR3 loop: CASSDRVNTYEQYF. The CDR3 DNA is TGTGCCAGCAGTGACAGGGTGAATACCTACGAGCAGTACTTC.

In its sample, this clonotype was seen many times. The chain combines TRBV16 with TRBJ2-1; D is ambiguous. The CDR3 totals 13 residues. Deletions cut 1 base from V and 10 bases from J, with 11 bases between. Germline V gives CDR1 KGHSY, CDR2 FQNENV. The DNA of the CDR3 is TGTGCCAGCAGCCAATGGGCCTGGGTAGAGCAGTTCTTC. It is translated as CASSQWAWVEQFF.

This clonotype came up many times. The rearrangement links TRBV7-3 to TRBJ1-5; 10 nucleotides agree with TRBD1. V dropped 3 bases and J dropped 5; count of bases not matched to a gene: 7. This CDR3 has 16 residues. In germline, CDR1 is SGHTA, CDR2 FQGTGA. The CDR3 region is CASSFDRGRRDQPQHF. CDR3 bases: TGTGCCAGCAGCTTTGACAGGGGGCGAAGGGATCAGCCCCAGCATTTT.

This clonotype has just one count. V gene TRBV19 combines with J gene TRBJ1-2; weak D call: TRBD1 (6 bases). In germline, CDR1 is LNHDA, CDR2 SQIVND (reference sequence). This CDR3 has 14 residues. V was clipped by 5 bases and J by 0 bases, with 10 bases between them. The CDR3 region is CASSDRLPNYGYTF. The CDR3 region has the DNA TGTGCCAGTAGTGACAGGCTACCTAACTATGGCTACACCTTC.

The genes are TRBV29-1 and TRBJ2-1; no clear D gene. The CDR3 extends over 12 amino acids. V gave up 3 bases and J gave up 8 bases, with 11 bases separating them. In germline, CDR1 is SQVTM, CDR2 ANQGSEA. CDR3 residues: CSVDPRTHEQFF. CDR3 DNA sequence: TGCAGCGTTGATCCCCGGACGCATGAGCAGTTCTTC.

This clonotype was seen at least ten times. The gene calls are TRBV2 and TRBJ1-1, with D hard to call. The V and J ends lost 5 bases and 10 bases respectively, with 17 bases between them. The CDR3 sequence is 13 residues long. Germline assignment: CDR1 SNHLY and CDR2 FYNNEI. In DNA form, the CDR3 reads TGTGCCAGCAGTCTCGACACTCCGAGTCGAGCTTTCTTT. Translating it yields CASSLDTPSRAFF.

This clonotype was seen ten or more times. The chain is built from TRBV7-2 and TRBJ2-5; D call uncertain. With 5 bases removed from V and 7 bases from J, the gap between germline ends came to 17 bases. The CDR3 runs to 14 residues. Germline V gene sequence: CDR1 SGHTA, CDR2 FQGNSA. CDR3 nucleotides: TGTGCCAGCAGCCCCCTCCCAGCCTTTGGGACCCAGTACTTC. This encodes CASSPLPAFGTQYF.

The table lists this clonotype with many counts. The chain carries TRBV9 and TRBJ1-2; 7 nucleotides align to TRBD1. The germline CDR1 and CDR2 sequences are SGDLS and YYNGEE. The trim removed 2 bases at V and 3 bases at J, leaving 7 bases unmatched. The CDR3 spans 15 residues. CDR3 nucleotide sequence: TGTGCCAGCAGCGTCTCAGACAGGGTTCACTATGGCTACACCTTC. Translated: CASSVSDRVHYGYTF.

Many counts were recorded for this clonotype. The J gene is TRBJ2-7, the V gene TRBV11-2, with 7 bases that match TRBD1. From germline, CDR1 is SGHAT and CDR2 FQNNGV. The CDR3 totals 15 residues. With V trimmed by 10 bases and J by 3 bases, 15 bases remained unmatched. The CDR3 nucleotides read TGTGCCACCCCCCGAGACAGGGAAGTTCGCTACGAGCAGTACTTC. It encodes CATPRDREVRYEQYF.

This clonotype was seen at least ten times. The V and J genes are TRBV13 and TRBJ2-7; 8 nucleotides agree with TRBD1. In germline, CDR1 is PRHDT, CDR2 FYEKMQ (reference sequence). V gave up 5 bases and J gave up 0 bases; unmatched junction bases: 6. The CDR3 runs 15 residues. DNA for the CDR3: TGTGCCAGCAGCGCTACAGGGGGATCCTCCTACGAGCAGTACTTC. Encoded protein: CASSATGGSSYEQYF.